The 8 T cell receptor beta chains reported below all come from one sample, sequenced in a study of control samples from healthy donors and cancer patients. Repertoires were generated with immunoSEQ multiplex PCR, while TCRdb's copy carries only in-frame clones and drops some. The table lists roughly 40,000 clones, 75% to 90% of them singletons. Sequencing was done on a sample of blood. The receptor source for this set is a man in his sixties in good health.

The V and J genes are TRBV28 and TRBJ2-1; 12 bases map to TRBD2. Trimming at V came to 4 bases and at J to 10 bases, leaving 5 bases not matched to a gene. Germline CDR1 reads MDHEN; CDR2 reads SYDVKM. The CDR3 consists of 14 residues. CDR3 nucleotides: TGTGCCAGCAGTTCGACTAGCGGGAGTTGGGAGCAGTTCTTC. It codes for CASSSTSGSWEQFF.

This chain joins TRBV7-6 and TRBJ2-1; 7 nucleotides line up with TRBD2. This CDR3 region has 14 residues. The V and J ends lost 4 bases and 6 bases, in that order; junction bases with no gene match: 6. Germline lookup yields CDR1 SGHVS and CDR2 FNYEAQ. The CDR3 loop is CASSSSLASNEQFF. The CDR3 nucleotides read TGTGCCAGCAGCTCCTCACTAGCGAGCAATGAGCAGTTCTTC.

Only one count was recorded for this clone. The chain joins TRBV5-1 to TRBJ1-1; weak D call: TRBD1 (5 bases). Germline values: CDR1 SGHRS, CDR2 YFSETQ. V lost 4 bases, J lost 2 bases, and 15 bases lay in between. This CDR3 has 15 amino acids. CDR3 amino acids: CASSRGHNGNTEAFF. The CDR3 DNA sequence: TGCGCCAGCAGCCGAGGACACAATGGTAACACTGAAGCTTTCTTT.

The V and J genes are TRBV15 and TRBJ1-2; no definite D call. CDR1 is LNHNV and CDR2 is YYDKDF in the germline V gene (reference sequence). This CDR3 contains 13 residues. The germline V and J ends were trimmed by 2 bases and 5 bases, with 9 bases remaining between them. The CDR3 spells CATSRRTGYGYTF. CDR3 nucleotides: TGTGCCACCAGCAGACGTACGGGGTATGGCTACACCTTC. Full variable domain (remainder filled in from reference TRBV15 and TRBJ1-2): DAMVIQNPRYQVTQFGKPVTLSCSQTLNHNVMYWYQQKSSQAPKLLFHYYDKDFNNEADTPDNFQSRRPNTSFCFLDIRSPGLGDTAMYLCATSRRTGYGYTFGSGTRLTVV.

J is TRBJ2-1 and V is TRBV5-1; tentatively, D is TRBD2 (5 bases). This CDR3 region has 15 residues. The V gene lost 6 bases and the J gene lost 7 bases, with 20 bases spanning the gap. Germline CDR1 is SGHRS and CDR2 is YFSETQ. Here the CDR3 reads CASTLIGLDGNEQFF. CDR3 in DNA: TGCGCCAGCACCCTAATAGGACTTGACGGGAATGAGCAGTTCTTC.

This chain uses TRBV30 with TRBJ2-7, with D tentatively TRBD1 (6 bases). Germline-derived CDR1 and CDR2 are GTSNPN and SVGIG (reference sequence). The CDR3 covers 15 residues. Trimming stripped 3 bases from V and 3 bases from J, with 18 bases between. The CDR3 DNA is TGTGCCTGGAGGAAGATGGGACATGATCTCTACGAGCAGTACTTC. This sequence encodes CAWRKMGHDLYEQYF.

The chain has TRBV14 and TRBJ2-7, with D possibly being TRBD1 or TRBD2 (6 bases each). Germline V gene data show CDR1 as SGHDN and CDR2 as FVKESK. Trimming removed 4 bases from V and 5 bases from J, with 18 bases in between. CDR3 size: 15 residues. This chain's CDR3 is CASSLRGALRNEQYF. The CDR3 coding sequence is TGTGCCAGCAGCCTAAGGGGGGCGCTGAGAAACGAGCAGTACTTC.

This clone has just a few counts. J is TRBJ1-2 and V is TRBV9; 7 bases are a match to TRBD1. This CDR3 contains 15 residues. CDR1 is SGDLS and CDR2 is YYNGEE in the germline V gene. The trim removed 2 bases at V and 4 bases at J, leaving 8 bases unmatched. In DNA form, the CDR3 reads TGTGCCAGCAGCGTCGCGACAGGGATGTTCTATGGCTACACCTTC. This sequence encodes CASSVATGMFYGYTF. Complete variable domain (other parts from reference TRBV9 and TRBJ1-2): DSGVTQTPKHLITATGQRVTLRCSPRSGDLSVYWYQQSLDQGLQFLIQYYNGEERAKGNILERFSAQQFPDLHSELNLSSLELGDSALYFCASSVATGMFYGYTFGSGTRLTVV.